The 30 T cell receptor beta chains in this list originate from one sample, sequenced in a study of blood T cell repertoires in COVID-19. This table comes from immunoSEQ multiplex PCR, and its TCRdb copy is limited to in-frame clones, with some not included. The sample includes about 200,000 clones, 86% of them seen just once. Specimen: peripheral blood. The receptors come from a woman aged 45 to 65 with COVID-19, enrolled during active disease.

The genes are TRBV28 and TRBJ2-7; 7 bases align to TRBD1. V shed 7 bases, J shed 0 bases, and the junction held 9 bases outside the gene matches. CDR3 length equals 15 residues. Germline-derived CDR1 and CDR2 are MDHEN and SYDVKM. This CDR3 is CASNAQWDSSYEQYV. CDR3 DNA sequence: TGTGCCAGCAACGCCCAGTGGGACAGCTCCTACGAGCAGTACGTC.

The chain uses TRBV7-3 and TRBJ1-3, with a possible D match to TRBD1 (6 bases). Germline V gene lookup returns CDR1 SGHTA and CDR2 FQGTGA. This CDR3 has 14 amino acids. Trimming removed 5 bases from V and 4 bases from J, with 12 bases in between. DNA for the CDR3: TGTGCCAGCAGCCCCACTGACAGGGGAAACACCATATATTTT. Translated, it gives CASSPTDRGNTIYF.

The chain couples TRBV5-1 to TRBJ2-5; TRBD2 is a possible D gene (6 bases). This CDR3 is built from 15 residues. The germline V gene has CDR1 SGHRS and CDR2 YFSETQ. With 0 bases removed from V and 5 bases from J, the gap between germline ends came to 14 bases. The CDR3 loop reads CASSLAPGTRETQYF. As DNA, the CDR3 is TGCGCCAGCAGCTTGGCCCCGGGGACTCGGGAGACCCAGTACTTC.

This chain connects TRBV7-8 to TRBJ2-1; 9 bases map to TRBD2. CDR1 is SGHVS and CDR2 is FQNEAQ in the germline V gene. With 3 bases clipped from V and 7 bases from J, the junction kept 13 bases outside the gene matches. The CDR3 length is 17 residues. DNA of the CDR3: TGTGCCAGCAGCTTCCCGGTAGGCGGGGGGGGCGCAAATGAGCAGTTCTTC. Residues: CASSFPVGGGGANEQFF.

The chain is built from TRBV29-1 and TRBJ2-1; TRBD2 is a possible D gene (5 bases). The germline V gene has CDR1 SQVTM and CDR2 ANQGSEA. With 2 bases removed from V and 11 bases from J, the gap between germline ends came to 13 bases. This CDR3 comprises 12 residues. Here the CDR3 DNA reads TGCAGCGTTGAATCCGGGGTTGAGAAGCAGTTCTTC. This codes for CSVESGVEKQFF.

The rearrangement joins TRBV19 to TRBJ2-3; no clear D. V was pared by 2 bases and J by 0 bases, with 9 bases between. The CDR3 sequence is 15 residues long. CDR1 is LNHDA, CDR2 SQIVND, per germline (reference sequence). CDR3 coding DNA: TGTGCCAGTAGTATACTAGGTGCTAGCACAGATACGCAGTATTTT. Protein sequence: CASSILGASTDTQYF.

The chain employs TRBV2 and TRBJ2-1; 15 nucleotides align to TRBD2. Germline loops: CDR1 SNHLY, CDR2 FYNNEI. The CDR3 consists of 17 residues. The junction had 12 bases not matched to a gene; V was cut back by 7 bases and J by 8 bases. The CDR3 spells CASKEDFGLAGGYEQFF. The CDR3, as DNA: TGTGCCAGCAAAGAAGACTTCGGACTAGCGGGGGGGTATGAGCAGTTCTTC.

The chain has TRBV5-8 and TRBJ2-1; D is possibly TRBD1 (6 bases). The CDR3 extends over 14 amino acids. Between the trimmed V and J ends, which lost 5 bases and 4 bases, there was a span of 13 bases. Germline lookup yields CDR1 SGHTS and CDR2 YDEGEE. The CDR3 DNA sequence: TGTGCCAGCAGTTTTCAGGGGCCTTACAATGAGCAGTTCTTC. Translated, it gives CASSFQGPYNEQFF. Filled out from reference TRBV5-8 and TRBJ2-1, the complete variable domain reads EAGVTQSPTHLIKTRGQQATLRCSPISGHTSVYWYQQALGLGLQFLLWYDEGEERNRGNFPPRFSGRQFPNYSSELNVNALELEDSALYLCASSFQGPYNEQFFGPGTRLTVL.

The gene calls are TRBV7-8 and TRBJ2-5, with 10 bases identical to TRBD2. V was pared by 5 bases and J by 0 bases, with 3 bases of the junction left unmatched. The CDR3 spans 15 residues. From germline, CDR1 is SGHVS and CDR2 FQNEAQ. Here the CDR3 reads CASSPSGGYQETQYF. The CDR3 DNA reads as TGTGCCAGCAGCCCTAGCGGGGGTTACCAAGAGACCCAGTACTTC.

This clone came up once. CDR3 sequence (DNA): TGTGCCTGGAGTCAATGGGGAGGACAGGGGTACACTGAAGCTTTCTTT. Encoded protein: CAWSQWGGQGYTEAFF. The rearrangement joins TRBV30 to TRBJ1-1, with TRBD1 matching over 9 bases. J gave up 3 bases and V 2 bases, and 10 bases lay outside the gene matches. The germline V gene encodes CDR1 GTSNPN and CDR2 SVGIG (reference sequence). The CDR3 runs 16 residues.

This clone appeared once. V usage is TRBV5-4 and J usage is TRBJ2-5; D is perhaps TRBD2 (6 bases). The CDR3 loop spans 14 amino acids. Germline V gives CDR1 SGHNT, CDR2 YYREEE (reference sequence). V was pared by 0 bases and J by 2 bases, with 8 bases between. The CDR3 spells CASSLAGGQETQYF. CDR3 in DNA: TGTGCCAGCAGCTTGGCTGGGGGGCAAGAGACCCAGTACTTC.

In DNA form, the CDR3 reads TGTGCCAGCAGTTTACTGGGCAGGGTGGATGGCTACACCTTC. Translation gives CASSLLGRVDGYTF. V gene TRBV28 combines with J gene TRBJ1-2, with D perhaps TRBD1 (5 bases). This CDR3 has 14 amino acids. Per germline, CDR1 MDHEN and CDR2 SYDVKM. With 2 bases removed from V and 6 bases from J, the gap between germline ends came to 13 bases.

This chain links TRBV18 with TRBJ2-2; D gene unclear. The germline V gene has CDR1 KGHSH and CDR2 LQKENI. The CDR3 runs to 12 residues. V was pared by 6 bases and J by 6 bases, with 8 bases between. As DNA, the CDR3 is TGTGCCAGCTCGCCTGACTCCGGGGAGCTGTTTTTT. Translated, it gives CASSPDSGELFF.

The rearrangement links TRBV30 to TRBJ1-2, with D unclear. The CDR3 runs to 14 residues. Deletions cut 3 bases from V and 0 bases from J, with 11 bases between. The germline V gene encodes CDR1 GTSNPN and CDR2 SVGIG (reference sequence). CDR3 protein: CAWSGDGTNYGYTF. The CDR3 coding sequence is TGTGCCTGGAGCGGAGACGGAACTAACTATGGCTACACCTTC.

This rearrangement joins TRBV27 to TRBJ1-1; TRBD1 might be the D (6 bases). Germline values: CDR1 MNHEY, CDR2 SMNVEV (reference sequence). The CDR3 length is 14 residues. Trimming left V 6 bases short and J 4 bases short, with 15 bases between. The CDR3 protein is CASRWTVGATEAFF. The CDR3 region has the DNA TGTGCCAGCAGATGGACAGTTGGGGCCACTGAAGCTTTCTTT.

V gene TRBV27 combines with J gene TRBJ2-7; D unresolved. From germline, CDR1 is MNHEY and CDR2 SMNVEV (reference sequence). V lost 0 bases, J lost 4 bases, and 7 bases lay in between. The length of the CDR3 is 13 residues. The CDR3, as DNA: TGTGCCAGCAGTTTATCTGGCCCGTACGAGCAGTACTTC. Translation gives CASSLSGPYEQYF.

The CDR3 DNA is TGTGCCAGCAGTACAGACCGGAGGGCGAACTATGGCTACACCTTC. Protein sequence: CASSTDRRANYGYTF. The chain has TRBV6-6 and TRBJ1-2, with D uncertain. The CDR3 has 15 amino acids. V was cut by 5 bases and J by 2 bases, with 15 bases left in between. Germline V lookup: CDR1 MNHNY, CDR2 SVGAGI (reference sequence).

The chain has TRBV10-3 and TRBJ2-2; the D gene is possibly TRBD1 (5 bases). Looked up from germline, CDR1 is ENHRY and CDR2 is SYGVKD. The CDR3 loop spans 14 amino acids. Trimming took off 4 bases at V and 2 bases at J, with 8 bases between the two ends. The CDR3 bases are TGTGCCATCAGTGGCAGGGATAACACCGGGGAGCTGTTTTTT. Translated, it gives CAISGRDNTGELFF.

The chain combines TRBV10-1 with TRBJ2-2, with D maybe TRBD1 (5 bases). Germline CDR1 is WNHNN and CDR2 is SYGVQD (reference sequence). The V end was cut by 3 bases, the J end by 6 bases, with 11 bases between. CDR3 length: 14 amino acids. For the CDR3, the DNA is TGCGCCAGCAGTGAAAGGGGTAAGGCCGGGGAGCTGTTTTTT. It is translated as CASSERGKAGELFF.

The CDR3 is CASSFEAYYEQYF. In nucleotides, the CDR3 is TGTGCCAGCAGCTTCGAGGCCTACTACGAGCAGTACTTC. The rearrangement uses TRBV11-2 and TRBJ2-7; D call uncertain. The V end was cut by 3 bases, the J end by 3 bases, with 9 bases between. The CDR3 extends over 13 amino acids. Per germline, CDR1 SGHAT and CDR2 FQNNGV.

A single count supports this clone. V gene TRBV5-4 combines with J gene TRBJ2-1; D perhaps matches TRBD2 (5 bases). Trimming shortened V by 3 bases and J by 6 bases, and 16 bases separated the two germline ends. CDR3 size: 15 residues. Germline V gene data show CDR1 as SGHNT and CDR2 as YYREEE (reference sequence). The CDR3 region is CASSSGWTLSNEQFF. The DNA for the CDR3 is TGTGCCAGCAGCTCCGGCTGGACTCTTAGCAATGAGCAGTTCTTC.

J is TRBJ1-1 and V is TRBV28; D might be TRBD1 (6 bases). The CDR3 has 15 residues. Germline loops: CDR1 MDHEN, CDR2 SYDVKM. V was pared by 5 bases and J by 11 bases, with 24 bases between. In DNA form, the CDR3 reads TGTGCCAGCAGTCTACCCCGCCTCCGACAGGCGCGGGCTTTCTTT. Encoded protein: CASSLPRLRQARAFF.

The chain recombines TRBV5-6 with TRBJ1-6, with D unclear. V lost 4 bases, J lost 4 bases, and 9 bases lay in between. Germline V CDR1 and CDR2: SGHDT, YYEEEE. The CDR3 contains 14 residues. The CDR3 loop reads CASSPSDYNSPLHF. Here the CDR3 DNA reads TGTGCCAGCAGCCCCAGCGATTATAATTCACCCCTCCACTTT.

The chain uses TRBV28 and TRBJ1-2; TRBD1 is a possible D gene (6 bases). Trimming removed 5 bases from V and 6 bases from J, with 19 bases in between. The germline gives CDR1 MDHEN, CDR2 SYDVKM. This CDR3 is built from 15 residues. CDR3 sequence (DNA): TGTGCCAGCAGTACGCAGGGGTACCGTTCTAATGGCTACACCTTC. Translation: CASSTQGYRSNGYTF.

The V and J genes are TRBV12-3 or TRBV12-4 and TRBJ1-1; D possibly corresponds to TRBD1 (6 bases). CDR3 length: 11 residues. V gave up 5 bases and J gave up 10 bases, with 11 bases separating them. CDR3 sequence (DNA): TGTGCCAGCAGTGGGGACATACGAGCTTTCTTT. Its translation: CASSGDIRAFF.

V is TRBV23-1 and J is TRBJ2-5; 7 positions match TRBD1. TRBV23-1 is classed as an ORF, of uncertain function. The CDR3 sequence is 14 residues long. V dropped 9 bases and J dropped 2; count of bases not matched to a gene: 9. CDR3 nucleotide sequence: TGCGCCAGTGAACCGGGACAGATACAAGAGACCCAGTACTTC. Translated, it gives CASEPGQIQETQYF.

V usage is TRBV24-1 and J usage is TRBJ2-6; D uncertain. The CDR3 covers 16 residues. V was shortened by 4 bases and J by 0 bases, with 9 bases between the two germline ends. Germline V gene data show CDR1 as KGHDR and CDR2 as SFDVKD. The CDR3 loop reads CATSEAGFSGANVLTF. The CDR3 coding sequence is TGTGCCACCAGTGAGGCAGGCTTCTCTGGGGCCAACGTCCTGACTTTC.

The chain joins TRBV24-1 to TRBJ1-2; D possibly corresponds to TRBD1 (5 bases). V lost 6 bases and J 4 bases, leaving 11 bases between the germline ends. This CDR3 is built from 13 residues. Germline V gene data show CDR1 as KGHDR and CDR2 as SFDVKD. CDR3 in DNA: TGTGCCACCAGTAAGACAGCATCCTATGGCTACACCTTC. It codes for CATSKTASYGYTF.

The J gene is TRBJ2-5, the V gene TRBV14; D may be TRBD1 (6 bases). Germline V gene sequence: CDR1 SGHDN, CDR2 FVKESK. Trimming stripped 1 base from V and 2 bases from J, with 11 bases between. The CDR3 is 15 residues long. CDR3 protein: CASSQGQAYQETQYF. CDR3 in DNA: TGTGCCAGCAGCCAAGGACAGGCGTATCAAGAGACCCAGTACTTC.

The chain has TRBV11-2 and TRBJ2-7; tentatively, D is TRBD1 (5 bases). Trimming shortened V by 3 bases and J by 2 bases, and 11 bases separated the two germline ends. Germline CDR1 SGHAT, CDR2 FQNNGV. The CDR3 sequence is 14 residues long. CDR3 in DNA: TGTGCCAGCAGCTTTCAGGGCCCAACCTACGAGCAGTACTTC. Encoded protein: CASSFQGPTYEQYF.